This record concerns one TCR beta chain sequence. No antigen is known for it. Base qualities were left out, and no much larger clone turns up one base away. Collaborating institutions collected whole blood in K2EDTA tubes following their own protocols. Collaborator samples were shipped for TCRbeta analysis as frozen whole blood, isolated PBMCs, or DNA extracted from either sample type. The data belong to a study of blood T cell repertoires in COVID-19 (dated by TCRdb to 2020 to 2022). For context, the study as a whole: The collaborator samples originated in the United States, Italy and Spain and spanned the acute and convalescent phases of COVID-19. The material from the prospective study consisted of cDNA or gDNA derived from T cells, B-cell-depleted T cells, or PBMCs. Deeply sampled blood TCRbeta repertoires from subjects exposed to, actively infected with, or recovered from COVID-19 were included in the dataset. The repertoires were released in a freely available public database meant as a resource for research on the immune response to SARS-CoV-2. The samples were drawn from two sources: the first 160 participants of the ongoing ImmuneRACE study, and 950 to 1,500 subjects contributed by 6 global collaborators. A de-identified subject ID, COVID-19 status, age in years and sex were almost always included in the sample metadata. Where available, HLA class I and class II types were taken from metadata supplied by the sample provider and were not determined by assay-based typing. The research as a whole found: The amount of clinical and demographic metadata varied by source and participant and was provided uncurated.

The immunoSEQ Assay, a bias-controlled multiplex PCR, was used to amplify TCRbeta CDR3 regions from genomic DNA. Per the authors' processing: The number of nucleated cells in each sample was estimated from the amplification of reference gene primers within the assay. To quantify the absolute abundance of each unique TCRbeta CDR3 rearrangement, sequence reads were collapsed and filtered. For each sample, productive Simpson clonality was calculated as the square root of Simpson's diversity index over productive rearrangements. Not all clones reach the TCRdb copy of this immuneACCESS table, which keeps in-frame sequences only. Checked studies attribute under half of the gap to unresolved V genes and leave the rest unexplained. Clonal size and the V and J genes are those of that table, whereas D and trimming came from the DNA. Here the sample has about 240,000 clones; more than 70% occur a single time. The leading ten clones occupy roughly an eighth of the sample.

There are 13 amino acids in the CDR3, from cysteine to phenylalanine inclusive. Only the CDR3 DNA is retained, 39 bases long and in frame from the first base. CDR1 SGHRS and CDR2 YFSETQ are derived from the germline V gene. The junction carries 11 bases between V and J, which are trimmed by 6 bases and 1 base respectively. Sequencing input: peripheral blood. This chain joins TRBV5-1 to TRBJ2-7; a tentative D match to TRBD2 spans 6 bases. This sequence was found in an elderly man with acute or convalescent COVID-19. CDR3 reads: CASTGTPSYEQYF. The bases read TGCGCCAGCACCGGGACTCCTTCCTACGAGCAGTACTTC. The entire variable domain, with the stretches around the CDR3 drawn from the reference TRBV5-1 and TRBJ2-7 proteins, is KAGVTQTPRYLIKTRGQQVTLSCSPISGHRSVSWYQQTPGQGLQFLFEYFSETQRNKGNFPGRFSGRQFSNSRSEMNVSTLELGDSALYLCASTGTPSYEQYFGPGTRLTVT.